One and the same sample provided the 17 T cell receptor beta chains below, sequenced in a study of response to subunit inactivated influenza vaccine. TCRdb used MiXCR to reprocess the RT-PCR reads, holding one entry per CDR3 protein. The sample yields about 520,000 distinct CDR3 sequences, 25% seen once. Sequencing was performed on CD4+ T cells sorted from PBMCs, taken around 5 days after vaccination. All receptors come from a man between 50 and 59 years old who received an inactivated influenza vaccine.

This clonotype was recorded only once. The V and J genes are TRBV12-3 or TRBV12-4 and TRBJ1-5; D is undetermined. The V end lost 4 bases, the J end lost 7 bases, and 8 bases lay between the germline ends. The CDR3 covers 12 residues. The CDR3 sequence: CASSSRVQPQHF. The CDR3 nucleotides read TGTGCCAGCAGTTCCCGTGTCCAGCCCCAGCATTTT.

The CDR3 spells CSARIYYEQYF. CDR3 nucleotide sequence: TGCAGTGCTAGGATTTACTACGAGCAGTACTTC. V is TRBV20-1 and J is TRBJ2-7; D not certain. The V end was cut by 3 bases, the J end by 3 bases, with 6 bases between. The CDR3 length is 11 residues. Germline V gene data show CDR1 as DFQATT and CDR2 as SNEGSKA (reference sequence).

The chain's CDR3 is CSARSKTNSYGYTF. The DNA of the CDR3 is TGCAGTGCTAGATCGAAAACTAATTCCTATGGCTACACCTTC. The chain carries TRBV20-1 and TRBJ1-2; D not resolved. The germline CDR1 and CDR2 sequences are DFQATT and SNEGSKA (reference sequence). This CDR3 is 14 amino acids long. The V end lost 2 bases, the J end lost 4 bases, and 14 bases lay between the germline ends.

The chain joins TRBV7-6 to TRBJ2-1, with 10 bases identical to TRBD2. Per germline, CDR1 SGHVS and CDR2 FNYEAQ. V dropped 4 bases and J dropped 9; count of bases not matched to a gene: 12. This CDR3 has 16 residues. The CDR3 loop is CASSSLPQRGGVEQFF. The DNA for the CDR3 is TGTGCCAGCAGCTCCCTTCCCCAGCGGGGGGGCGTTGAGCAGTTCTTC.

Many counts were recorded for this clonotype. V gene TRBV20-1 combines with J gene TRBJ1-2, with D tentatively TRBD1 (6 bases). Germline-derived CDR1 and CDR2 are DFQATT and SNEGSKA (reference sequence). V was clipped by 4 bases and J by 5 bases, with 17 bases between them. This CDR3 has 14 amino acids. The CDR3 loop is CSAIHRRGLYGYTF. The CDR3 DNA reads TGCAGTGCTATCCACCGGCGGGGGCTGTATGGCTACACCTTC.

This clonotype was found a few times. V usage is TRBV20-1 and J usage is TRBJ1-2, with D tentatively TRBD1 (6 bases). The germline V gene encodes CDR1 DFQATT and CDR2 SNEGSKA (reference sequence). The CDR3 runs to 12 residues. Trimming took 4 bases from V and 6 from J, leaving 12 bases between them. CDR3: CSATTGLNGYTF. Here the CDR3 DNA reads TGCAGTGCTACGACAGGATTGAATGGCTACACCTTC.

This clonotype occurred a few times. The genes are TRBV9 and TRBJ2-5; possibly TRBD2 for D (6 bases). Germline CDR1 is SGDLS and CDR2 is YYNGEE. V lost 2 bases and J lost 2, with 13 bases in between. CDR3 size: 15 residues. The CDR3 sequence is CASSVGTVPQETQYF. CDR3 sequence (DNA): TGTGCCAGCAGCGTCGGGACTGTCCCACAAGAGACCCAGTACTTC.

This chain connects TRBV3-1 to TRBJ2-4; 10 nucleotides line up with TRBD1. Germline CDR1 and CDR2: LGHDT and YNNKEL (reference sequence). With V trimmed by 5 bases and J by 7 bases, 2 bases remained unmatched. This CDR3 contains 13 residues. The CDR3 region has the DNA TGTGCCAGCAGCTCGGGACAGGGGAACATTCAGTACTTC. Translating it yields CASSSGQGNIQYF.

The V gene is TRBV12-3 or TRBV12-4, the J gene TRBJ2-1; 7 bases are shared with TRBD2. V dropped 4 bases and J dropped 9; count of bases not matched to a gene: 15. The CDR3 has 16 amino acids. CDR3 DNA sequence: TGTGCCAGCAGTTCCTACCTGACTAGCTCCGGAGGTGAGCAGTTCTTC. Translated: CASSSYLTSSGGEQFF.

This clonotype turned up a few times. CDR3 coding DNA: TGTGCCAGCAGTTACTCCTACAGAAGAGCGTCCTACGAGCAGTACTTC. It is translated as CASSYSYRRASYEQYF. The chain recombines TRBV6-5 with TRBJ2-7; D not certain. This CDR3 is 16 amino acids long. V was pared by 0 bases and J by 1 base, with 13 bases between. From germline, CDR1 is MNHEY and CDR2 SVGAGI.

V gene TRBV4-3 combines with J gene TRBJ2-1, with D possibly matching TRBD2 (5 bases). The CDR3 length is 15 residues. CDR1 is LGHNA and CDR2 is YSLEER in the germline V gene. V was trimmed by 0 bases and J by 13 bases, leaving 19 bases between them. The CDR3 loop is CASSQDWRSGTAQFF. In nucleotides, the CDR3 is TGCGCCAGCAGCCAAGATTGGAGGAGCGGTACAGCCCAGTTCTTC.

This clonotype was counted between two and nine times. The gene calls are TRBV6-6 and TRBJ2-3, with TRBD1 matching over 7 bases. CDR1 MNHNY and CDR2 SVGAGI come from the germline V gene (reference sequence). This CDR3 region has 13 residues. Trimming removed 2 bases from V and 4 bases from J; junction bases left unmatched: 0. The CDR3 region is CASSYQGADTQYF. The DNA for the CDR3 is TGTGCCAGCAGTTACCAGGGGGCAGATACGCAGTATTTT.

V usage is TRBV4-2 and J usage is TRBJ2-3, with a weak D call TRBD1 (6 bases). With 0 bases removed from V and 6 bases from J, the gap between germline ends came to 16 bases. From germline, CDR1 is LGHNA and CDR2 YNFKEQ. This CDR3 has 16 amino acids. The CDR3 loop is CASSQESWGQSDTQYF. CDR3 DNA: TGTGCCAGCAGCCAAGAGTCCTGGGGGCAAAGCGATACGCAGTATTTT.

This clonotype has more than one count but fewer than ten. The gene calls are TRBV6-1 and TRBJ2-4; 9 nucleotides match TRBD2. This CDR3 region has 14 residues. Losses at the gene ends were 6 bases for V and 8 bases for J; bases not matched to a gene: 8. The germline gives CDR1 MNHNS, CDR2 SASEGT. The CDR3 bases are TGTGCCAGCAGCCCTCTCGGACTAGCGCACATTCAGTACTTC. Protein sequence: CASSPLGLAHIQYF.

There are a few counts of this clonotype. V gene TRBV2 combines with J gene TRBJ1-5, with 8 bases matching TRBD1. CDR1 and CDR2 from the germline V gene are SNHLY and FYNNEI. This CDR3 is built from 15 residues. The ends lost 6 bases at V and 1 base at J; junction bases unmatched: 5. This CDR3 is CASREDRASNQPQHF. The CDR3 bases are TGTGCCAGCAGAGAGGACAGGGCGAGCAATCAGCCCCAGCATTTT.

The sample holds a few counts of this clonotype. The chain's CDR3 is CASSPIFRTANYGYTF. The CDR3 nucleotides read TGTGCCAGCAGTCCAATATTTCGGACCGCTAACTATGGCTACACCTTC. The J gene is TRBJ1-2, the V gene TRBV3-1; no reliable D call. V dropped 6 bases and J dropped 0 bases, with 17 bases sitting between them. Germline assignment: CDR1 LGHDT and CDR2 YNNKEL (reference sequence). The CDR3 totals 16 residues.

V is TRBV30 and J is TRBJ1-2, with 11 nucleotides matching TRBD1. Germline CDR1 is GTSNPN and CDR2 is SVGIG (reference sequence). The CDR3 has 14 amino acids. V dropped 3 bases and J dropped 4; count of bases not matched to a gene: 4. The CDR3 region is CAWRRTGGRYGYTF. The CDR3 DNA follows: TGTGCCTGGAGGAGGACAGGGGGCCGCTATGGCTACACCTTC.